Presented here are 18 T cell receptor beta chains from one specimen sequenced in a study of vaccination effects on CD4 cells after COVID-19 (dated by TCRdb to the early 2020s). After around ten days of culture, CD4+ T cells were isolated with the EasySep CD4+ T cell isolation kit. For these receptors, no antigen is known. Library preparation employed the immunoSEQ multiplex PCR assay. This is the immuneACCESS table as TCRdb keeps it, with only in-frame sequences that have V and J called. A part of the clones is gone; compared with another copy, unresolved V genes explain less than half, and the rest is unexplained. The sample contains about 51,000 clones, around 70% of them found a single time. Jointly, the top ten make up approximately 8.6% of the sample. The input for sequencing was CD4+ T cells from PBMCs cultured without peptide, taken before COVID-19 vaccination. These TCRs come from a human donor who had a prior SARS-CoV-2 infection.

This clone appeared a single time. V is TRBV2 and J is TRBJ2-6, with D hard to call. The V end was cut by 6 bases, the J end by 0 bases, with 9 bases between. CDR3 length: 15 amino acids. Germline V gene lookup returns CDR1 SNHLY and CDR2 FYNNEI. The CDR3 coding sequence is TGTGCCAGCAGAGTGGGAACCTCTGGGGCCAACGTCCTGACTTTC. Amino acid sequence: CASRVGTSGANVLTF.

The gene calls are TRBV19 and TRBJ2-5; D may correspond to TRBD1 or TRBD2 (6 bases each). The V gene's germline CDR1 is LNHDA and CDR2 SQIVND (reference sequence). This CDR3 comprises 16 residues. Trimming stripped 8 bases from V and 2 bases from J, with 21 bases between. CDR3 sequence (DNA): TGTGCCAGTGGAGTGACAGGCGGCGGGGCTCAAGAGACCCAGTACTTC. It yields the protein CASGVTGGGAQETQYF.

This chain connects TRBV13 to TRBJ2-7; TRBD1 might be the D (7 bases). V lost 0 bases to trimming and J lost 2 bases, with 20 bases between them. The germline gives CDR1 PRHDT, CDR2 FYEKMQ (reference sequence). The length of the CDR3 is 18 residues. CDR3 loop: CASSLGVGGTAIPYEQYF. CDR3 DNA: TGTGCCAGCAGCTTAGGCGTAGGAGGGACAGCTATTCCCTACGAGCAGTACTTC.

The genes are TRBV20-1 and TRBJ1-2; 11 bases are a match to TRBD1. V dropped 6 bases and J dropped 8; count of bases not matched to a gene: 2. Looked up from germline, CDR1 is DFQATT and CDR2 is SNEGSKA (reference sequence). There are 11 residues in the CDR3. The CDR3 bases are TGCAGTGCGGGGACAGGGGGAGGCTACACCTTC. Its protein is CSAGTGGGYTF.

The rearrangement joins TRBV4-2 to TRBJ1-4; no clear D gene. Germline lookup yields CDR1 LGHNA and CDR2 YNFKEQ. The CDR3 covers 17 residues. V was shortened by 4 bases and J by 3 bases, with 18 bases between the two germline ends. CDR3 in DNA: TGTGCCAGCAGCCGCGCCCACCAAGAGTCGCCTAATGAAAAACTGTTTTTT. The encoded protein is CASSRAHQESPNEKLFF.

This sequence joins TRBV30 and TRBJ2-6; 9 bases agree with TRBD1. Per the germline V gene, CDR1 is GTSNPN and CDR2 is SVGIG (reference sequence). This CDR3 contains 19 residues. Trimming at V came to 3 bases and at J to 2 bases, leaving 14 bases not matched to a gene. In DNA, the CDR3 is TGTGCCTGGAGACCCGACAAAAGGGACAGGGATCCTGGGGCCAACGTCCTGACTTTC. Its protein product is CAWRPDKRDRDPGANVLTF.

The chain recombines TRBV7-8 with TRBJ2-5; D unresolved. In germline, CDR1 is SGHVS, CDR2 FQNEAQ. V was trimmed by 1 base and J by 3 bases, leaving 15 bases between them. CDR3 length: 16 residues. The DNA of the CDR3 is TGTGCCAGCAGCTTAGTAACCCCCAGGTTAGAAGAGACCCAGTACTTC. Encoded protein: CASSLVTPRLEETQYF.

The V and J genes are TRBV2 and TRBJ1-5; possibly TRBD1 for D (5 bases). V shed 3 bases and J shed 6 bases, with 9 bases lying between them. The CDR3 has 13 residues. CDR1 and CDR2 from the germline V gene are SNHLY and FYNNEI. This CDR3 is CASSEHGAQPQHF. CDR3 coding DNA: TGTGCCAGCAGTGAGCACGGGGCTCAGCCCCAGCATTTT.

The rearrangement uses TRBV7-2 and TRBJ1-1, with TRBD1 identical over 7 bases. V dropped 3 bases and J dropped 1; count of bases not matched to a gene: 5. Germline V CDR1 and CDR2: SGHTA, FQGNSA. The CDR3 sequence is 15 residues long. The CDR3: CASSFGTAANTEAFF. Here the CDR3 DNA reads TGTGCCAGCAGCTTCGGGACAGCAGCGAACACTGAAGCTTTCTTT.

The chain carries TRBV10-3 and TRBJ2-3, with D perhaps TRBD1 (6 bases). This CDR3 comprises 13 residues. The ends were cut back, 3 bases at V and 3 bases at J, with 7 bases in the middle. In germline, CDR1 is ENHRY, CDR2 SYGVKD. The CDR3 DNA follows: TGTGCCATCAGTGACAGGGGAACAGATACGCAGTATTTT. Residues: CAISDRGTDTQYF.

The V and J genes are TRBV6-5 and TRBJ2-2, with D possibly being TRBD2 (7 bases). The CDR3 extends over 14 amino acids. In germline, CDR1 is MNHEY, CDR2 SVGAGI. Trimming took 5 bases from V and 7 from J, leaving 14 bases between them. CDR3 nucleotides: TGTGCCAGCAGTCCCCCGGGGGGCCGCGGGGAGCTGTTTTTT. Its translation is CASSPPGGRGELFF.

The chain couples TRBV7-2 to TRBJ2-2; D perhaps matches TRBD2 (5 bases). V dropped 5 bases and J dropped 9 bases, with 13 bases sitting between them. Germline V gene sequence: CDR1 SGHTA, CDR2 FQGNSA. The length of the CDR3 is 13 residues. The CDR3 protein is CASSKDWRWELFF. CDR3 in DNA: TGTGCCAGCAGCAAGGACTGGCGATGGGAGCTGTTTTTT.

This clone was counted between two and nine times. This chain connects TRBV9 to TRBJ1-3; D gene uncertain. V gave up 4 bases and J gave up 5 bases, with 22 bases separating them. The germline CDR1 and CDR2 sequences are SGDLS and YYNGEE. This CDR3 has 17 residues. CDR3 region: CASSQGSSGPHRNTIYF. In DNA, the CDR3 is TGTGCCAGCAGCCAAGGGTCGTCCGGGCCGCATCGAAACACCATATATTTT.

The rearrangement uses TRBV14 and TRBJ1-5; no clear D gene. Trimming took 2 bases from V and 7 from J, leaving 21 bases between them. This CDR3 spans 17 amino acids. Germline CDR1 SGHDN, CDR2 FVKESK. Here the CDR3 DNA reads TGTGCCAGCAGCCAAATATGGCCCGCGTTGAAGGGCCAGCCCCAGCATTTT. Translation: CASSQIWPALKGQPQHF.

This clone was recorded only once. V is TRBV7-3 and J is TRBJ1-1, with 10 bases that match TRBD1. Germline V lookup: CDR1 SGHTA, CDR2 FQGTGA. The CDR3 extends over 17 amino acids. Losses at the gene ends were 4 bases for V and 7 bases for J; bases not matched to a gene: 15. CDR3 sequence: CASSSSFRDRGRREAFF. The CDR3 DNA reads as TGTGCCAGCAGCTCTTCATTCCGGGACAGGGGCCGTCGTGAAGCTTTCTTT.

This sequence joins TRBV21-1 and TRBJ1-2. TRBV21-1 is tagged as a pseudogene. There are 16 residues in the CDR3. CDR3 coding DNA: TGTGCCAGCAGACGACGTGGGAGGGTTGGGATTGATGGCTACACCTTC. It is translated as CASRRRGRVGIDGYTF.

The chain joins TRBV5-1 to TRBJ2-5; D is uncertain. Trimming cost V 3 bases and J 5 bases, with 17 bases left between them. This CDR3 is built from 15 residues. CDR1 SGHRS and CDR2 YFSETQ come from the germline V gene. CDR3 loop: CASSSRWSSRETQYF. DNA of the CDR3: TGCGCCAGCAGCTCTAGATGGTCCTCGAGGGAGACCCAGTACTTC.

The chain links TRBV18 to TRBJ1-4, with a weak D call TRBD1 (5 bases). Per germline, CDR1 KGHSH and CDR2 LQKENI. The CDR3 length is 14 residues. The V end lost 6 bases, the J end lost 6 bases, and 14 bases lay between the germline ends. CDR3 coding DNA: TGTGCCAGCTCCGACAGCAGGCGGGATGAAAAACTGTTTTTT. Its translation is CASSDSRRDEKLFF.